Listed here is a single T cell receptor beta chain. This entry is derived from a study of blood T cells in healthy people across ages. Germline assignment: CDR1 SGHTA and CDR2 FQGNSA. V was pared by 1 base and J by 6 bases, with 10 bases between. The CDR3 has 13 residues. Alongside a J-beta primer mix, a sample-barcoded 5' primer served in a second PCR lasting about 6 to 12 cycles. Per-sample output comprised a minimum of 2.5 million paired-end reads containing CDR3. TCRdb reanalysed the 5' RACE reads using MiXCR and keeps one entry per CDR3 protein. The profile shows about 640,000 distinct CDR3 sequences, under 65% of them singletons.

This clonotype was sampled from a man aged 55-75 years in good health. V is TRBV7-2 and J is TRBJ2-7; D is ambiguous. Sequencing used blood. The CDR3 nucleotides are TGTGCCAGCAGCTTAGTATTTGCCCGCGAGCAGTACTTC. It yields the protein CASSLVFAREQYF.